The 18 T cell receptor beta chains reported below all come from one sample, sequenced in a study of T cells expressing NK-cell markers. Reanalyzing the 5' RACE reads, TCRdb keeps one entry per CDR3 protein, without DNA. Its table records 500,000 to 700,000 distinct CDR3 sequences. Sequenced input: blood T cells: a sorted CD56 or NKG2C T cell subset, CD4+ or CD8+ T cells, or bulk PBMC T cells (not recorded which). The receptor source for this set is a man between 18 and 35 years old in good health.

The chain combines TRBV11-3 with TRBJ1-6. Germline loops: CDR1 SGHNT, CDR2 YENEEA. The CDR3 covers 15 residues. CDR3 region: CASSLMTATNSPLHF.

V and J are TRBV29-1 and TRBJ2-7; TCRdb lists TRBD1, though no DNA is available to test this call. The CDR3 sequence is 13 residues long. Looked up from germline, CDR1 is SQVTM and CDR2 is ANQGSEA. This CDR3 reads CSATIGGFYEQYF.

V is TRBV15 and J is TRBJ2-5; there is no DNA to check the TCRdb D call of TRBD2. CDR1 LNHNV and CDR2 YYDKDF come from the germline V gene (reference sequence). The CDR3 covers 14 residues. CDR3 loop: CATSRLAAGETQYF.

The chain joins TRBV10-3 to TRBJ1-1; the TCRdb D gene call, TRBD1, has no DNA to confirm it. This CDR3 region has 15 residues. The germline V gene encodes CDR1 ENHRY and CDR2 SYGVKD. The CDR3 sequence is CAISVEGDGGTEAFF.

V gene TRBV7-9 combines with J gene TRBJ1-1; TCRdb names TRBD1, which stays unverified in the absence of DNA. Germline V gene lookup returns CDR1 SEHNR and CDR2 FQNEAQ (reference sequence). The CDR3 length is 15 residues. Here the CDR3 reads CASSDETGVETEAFF.

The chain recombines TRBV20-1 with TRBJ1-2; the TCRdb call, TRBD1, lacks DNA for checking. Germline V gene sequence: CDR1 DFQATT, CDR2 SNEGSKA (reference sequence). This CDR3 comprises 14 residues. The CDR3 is CSARETGQSKSYTF.

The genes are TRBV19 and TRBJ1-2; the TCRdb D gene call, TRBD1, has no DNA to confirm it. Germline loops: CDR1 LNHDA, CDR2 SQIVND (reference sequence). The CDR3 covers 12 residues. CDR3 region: CASRRDGYGYTF.

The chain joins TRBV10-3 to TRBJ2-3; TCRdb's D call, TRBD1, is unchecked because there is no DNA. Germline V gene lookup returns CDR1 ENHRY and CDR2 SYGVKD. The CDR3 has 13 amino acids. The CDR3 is CAIPGQHTDTQYF.

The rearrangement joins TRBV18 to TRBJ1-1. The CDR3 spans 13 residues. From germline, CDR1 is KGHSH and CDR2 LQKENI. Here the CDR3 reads CASSYGLNTEAFF.

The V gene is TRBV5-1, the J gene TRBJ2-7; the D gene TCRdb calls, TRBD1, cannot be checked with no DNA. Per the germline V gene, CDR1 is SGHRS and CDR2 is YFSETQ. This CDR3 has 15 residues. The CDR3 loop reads CASSQQRHQGYEQYF.

The chain's CDR3 is CASSLRQGIDGYTF. The chain uses TRBV27 and TRBJ1-2; TCRdb calls TRBD1, which cannot be checked without DNA. The CDR3 contains 14 residues. From germline, CDR1 is MNHEY and CDR2 SMNVEV (reference sequence).

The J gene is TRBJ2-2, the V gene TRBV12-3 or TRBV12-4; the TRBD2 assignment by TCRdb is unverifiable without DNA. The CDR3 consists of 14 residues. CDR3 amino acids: CASSLLTSTGELFF.

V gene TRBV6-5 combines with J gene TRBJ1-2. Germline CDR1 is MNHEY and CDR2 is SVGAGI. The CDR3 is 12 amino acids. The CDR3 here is CASREGYYGYTF.

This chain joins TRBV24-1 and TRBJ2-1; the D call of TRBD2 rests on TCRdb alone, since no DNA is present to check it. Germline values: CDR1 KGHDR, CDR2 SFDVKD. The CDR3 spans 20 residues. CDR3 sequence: CATSDLPGTSGRGIYNEQFF.

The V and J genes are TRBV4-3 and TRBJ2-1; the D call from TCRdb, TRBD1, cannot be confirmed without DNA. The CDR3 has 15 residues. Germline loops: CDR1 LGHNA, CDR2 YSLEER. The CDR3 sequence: CASSQRTTSYNEQFF.

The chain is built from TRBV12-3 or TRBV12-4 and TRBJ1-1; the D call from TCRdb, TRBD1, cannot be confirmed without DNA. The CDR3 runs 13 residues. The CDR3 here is CASREQGETEAFF.

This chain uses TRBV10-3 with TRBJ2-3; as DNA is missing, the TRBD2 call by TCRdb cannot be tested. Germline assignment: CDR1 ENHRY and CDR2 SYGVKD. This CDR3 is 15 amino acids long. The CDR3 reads CAIRGGGLVEDTQYF.

CDR3 region: CASSLSGSYNIQYF. The rearrangement joins TRBV12-3 or TRBV12-4 to TRBJ2-4. This CDR3 region has 14 residues.